These 29 T cell receptor beta chains share one sample of origin, sequenced in a study of blood T cell repertoires in COVID-19. Only in-frame clones appear in the TCRdb table, and some are missing; sequencing was by immunoSEQ multiplex PCR. Of about 120,000 clones listed, around nine tenths are singletons. The sequencing sample was made of peripheral blood. These receptors all stem from a woman aged 70-85 years with COVID-19, enrolled during active disease.

V is TRBV5-1 and J is TRBJ1-1, with 7 positions matching TRBD1. After removal of 0 bases from V and 4 bases from J, the junction contained 3 bases not matched to a gene. CDR3 length: 14 residues. The germline V gene encodes CDR1 SGHRS and CDR2 YFSETQ. CDR3 nucleotides: TGCGCCAGCAGCTTGGGGCAGGGGGGCACTGAAGCTTTCTTT. Protein sequence: CASSLGQGGTEAFF.

This clone has only one observation. V usage is TRBV11-2 and J usage is TRBJ2-1, with D tentatively TRBD2 (6 bases). Trimming cost V 4 bases and J 15 bases, with 25 bases left between them. This CDR3 is 15 amino acids long. Germline CDR1 and CDR2: SGHAT and FQNNGV. CDR3 DNA sequence: TGTGCCAGCAGCTCCTACGAGCCGCGCGGGATTAAATTGTTCTTC. Its translation: CASSSYEPRGIKLFF.

The rearrangement links TRBV7-2 to TRBJ2-1, with 10 bases that match TRBD2. The CDR3 loop spans 15 amino acids. V lost 6 bases, J lost 2 bases, and 4 bases stayed unmatched. CDR1 SGHTA and CDR2 FQGNSA come from the germline V gene. CDR3 coding DNA: TGTGCCAGCAGTCCCGGACTAGCGGCCTACAATGAGCAGTTCTTC. Translation gives CASSPGLAAYNEQFF.

The chain combines TRBV7-9 with TRBJ2-1; 11 bases are a match to TRBD2. This CDR3 region has 15 residues. The trim removed 1 base at V and 4 bases at J, leaving 0 bases unmatched. The germline V gene encodes CDR1 SEHNR and CDR2 FQNEAQ (reference sequence). The CDR3 region is CASSLGLAGYNEQFF. CDR3 DNA: TGTGCCAGCAGCTTAGGACTAGCGGGGTACAATGAGCAGTTCTTC.

The chain has TRBV5-1 and TRBJ1-1; no reliable D call. V lost 0 bases, J lost 8 bases, and 11 bases lay in between. The V gene's germline CDR1 is SGHRS and CDR2 YFSETQ. This CDR3 comprises 13 residues. The CDR3 nucleotides are TGCGCCAGCAGCTTGGGGCAGACTAACGAAGCTTTCTTT. Its protein is CASSLGQTNEAFF.

In the case of this clone: The junction and the germline gene differ at one end; a read error may be behind it. The gene calls are TRBV14 and TRBJ2-3; 8 positions match TRBD1. The CDR3 is made up of 12 amino acids. Germline loops: CDR1 SGHDN, CDR2 FVKESK. The CDR3 sequence is CASSQLRDRLDF. The CDR3 nucleotides read TGTGCCAGCAGCCAATTACGGGACAGGCTGGATTTT.

The chain joins TRBV19 to TRBJ1-5; 8 nucleotides align to TRBD1. V gave up 4 bases and J gave up 6 bases; unmatched junction bases: 8. This CDR3 spans 15 amino acids. CDR1 and CDR2 from the germline V gene are LNHDA and SQIVND (reference sequence). The CDR3 loop reads CASSTNRGSLQPQHF. DNA for the CDR3: TGTGCCAGTAGTACGAACAGGGGGTCTCTTCAGCCCCAGCATTTT.

The CDR3 bases are TGCGCCAGCAGTGATTTACACAGGGGGGTTTCTGAAGCTTTCTTT. Amino acids: CASSDLHRGVSEAFF. The chain employs TRBV10-2 and TRBJ1-1; the match to TRBD1 covers 8 bases. CDR3 length equals 15 residues. Germline V gene lookup returns CDR1 WSHSY and CDR2 SAAADI. J was trimmed by 6 bases and V by 3 bases; bases with no gene match: 9.

The rearrangement joins TRBV29-1 to TRBJ2-7; D unclear. The CDR3 loop spans 12 amino acids. V was shortened by 4 bases and J by 0 bases, with 7 bases between the two germline ends. In germline, CDR1 is SQVTM, CDR2 ANQGSEA. CDR3 coding DNA: TGCAGCGTTGGAGGAAACTCCTACGAGCAGTACTTC. Protein: CSVGGNSYEQYF.

The chain joins TRBV7-9 to TRBJ2-1, with TRBD1 as a possible D gene (6 bases). V lost 6 bases and J 0 bases, leaving 9 bases between the germline ends. CDR1 is SEHNR and CDR2 is FQNEAQ in the germline V gene (reference sequence). There are 14 residues in the CDR3. The CDR3, as DNA: TGTGCCAGCAGTCGACAGGACTCCTACAATGAGCAGTTCTTC. This encodes CASSRQDSYNEQFF.

This chain joins TRBV3-1 (or the pseudogene TRBV3-2) and TRBJ2-1; weak D call: TRBD2 (5 bases). The V end lost 2 bases, the J end lost 5 bases, and 13 bases lay between the germline ends. Germline V gene data show CDR1 as LGHDT and CDR2 as YNNKEL (reference sequence). The CDR3 has 15 residues. In DNA form, the CDR3 reads TGTGCCAGCAGCCAATCATGGGAGATCAACAATGAGCAGTTCTTC. Amino acid sequence: CASSQSWEINNEQFF.

The chain has TRBV7-7 and TRBJ2-1; D unresolved. The V gene lost 4 bases and the J gene lost 2 bases, with 12 bases spanning the gap. This CDR3 is 15 amino acids long. The V gene's germline CDR1 is SSHAT and CDR2 FNYEAQ (reference sequence). In nucleotides, the CDR3 is TGTGCCAGCAGCTCCAGGCTATTACCCTACAATGAGCAGTTCTTC. Translating it yields CASSSRLLPYNEQFF.

The chain couples TRBV30 to TRBJ1-1, with TRBD1 as a possible D gene (5 bases). CDR3 length: 13 amino acids. V lost 0 bases and J 10 bases, leaving 15 bases between the germline ends. Germline V CDR1 and CDR2: GTSNPN, SVGIG (reference sequence). CDR3 sequence reads: CAWSVSPKGVAFF. CDR3 nucleotides: TGTGCCTGGAGTGTAAGTCCGAAAGGGGTAGCTTTCTTT.

This clone appeared a single time. The rearrangement joins TRBV9 to TRBJ1-4; D may be TRBD1 (5 bases). Deletions cut 0 bases from V and 8 bases from J, with 11 bases between. The V gene's germline CDR1 is SGDLS and CDR2 YYNGEE. CDR3 length equals 14 residues. CDR3 nucleotides: TGTGCCAGCAGCGTAGGCACAGGCGAAGAAAAACTGTTTTTT. Protein: CASSVGTGEEKLFF.

The chain uses TRBV29-1 and TRBJ2-1; possible D gene TRBD2, 5 bases. The germline gives CDR1 SQVTM, CDR2 ANQGSEA. Deletions cut 8 bases from V and 10 bases from J, with 15 bases between. The CDR3 has 11 residues. CDR3 nucleotides: TGCAGCCAACCCCAAGGAGGCGAGCAGTTCTTC. Residues: CSQPQGGEQFF.

The chain links TRBV5-1 to TRBJ1-3; no definite D call. Germline V CDR1 and CDR2: SGHRS, YFSETQ. V dropped 0 bases and J dropped 2 bases, with 3 bases sitting between them. The CDR3 consists of 13 residues. Here the CDR3 reads CASSLGPGNTIYF. The DNA for the CDR3 is TGCGCCAGCAGCTTGGGGCCTGGAAACACCATATATTTT. Complete variable domain (other parts from reference TRBV5-1 and TRBJ1-3): KAGVTQTPRYLIKTRGQQVTLSCSPISGHRSVSWYQQTPGQGLQFLFEYFSETQRNKGNFPGRFSGRQFSNSRSEMNVSTLELGDSALYLCASSLGPGNTIYFGEGSWLTVV.

The genes are TRBV2 and TRBJ1-1; 9 bases map to TRBD1. V was pared by 6 bases and J by 12 bases, with 5 bases of the junction left unmatched. The CDR3 is 11 amino acids. CDR1 is SNHLY and CDR2 is FYNNEI in the germline V gene. The CDR3 loop reads CASRWTGDPFF. In DNA form, the CDR3 reads TGTGCCAGCAGATGGACAGGGGATCCTTTCTTT.

The V gene is TRBV6-1, the J gene TRBJ2-3; 8 nucleotides align to TRBD1. V was pared by 4 bases and J by 1 base, with 7 bases of the junction left unmatched. The CDR3 length is 16 residues. Germline loops: CDR1 MNHNS, CDR2 SASEGT. The CDR3 sequence: CASSAPPGQGTDTQYF. The DNA of the CDR3 is TGTGCCAGCAGTGCCCCTCCGGGACAGGGCACAGATACGCAGTATTTT.

The chain couples TRBV5-1 to TRBJ2-3, with 7 positions matching TRBD1. Germline assignment: CDR1 SGHRS and CDR2 YFSETQ. The CDR3 has 15 residues. J gave up 1 base and V 3 bases, and 5 bases lay outside the gene matches. As DNA, the CDR3 is TGCGCCAGCAGCTCACAGGGGATTGGCACAGATACGCAGTATTTT. This gives the protein CASSSQGIGTDTQYF.

The CDR3 is CASSLKGQGNSPLHF. Written as DNA, the CDR3 is TGTGCCAGCAGTTTAAAAGGTCAGGGTAATTCACCCCTCCACTTT. The chain couples TRBV6-5 to TRBJ1-6, with a weak D call TRBD1 (5 bases). CDR1 MNHEY and CDR2 SVGAGI come from the germline V gene. V lost 4 bases and J lost 6, with 13 bases in between. The CDR3 has 15 amino acids.

The chain joins TRBV28 to TRBJ1-2, with 7 bases identical to TRBD1. The CDR3 contains 13 residues. The V gene's germline CDR1 is MDHEN and CDR2 SYDVKM. V gave up 7 bases and J gave up 7 bases; unmatched junction bases: 9. Written as DNA, the CDR3 is TGTGCCAGCAACTCTAGACAGGGTGCTGGCTACACCTTC. It specifies CASNSRQGAGYTF.

V gene TRBV12-3 or TRBV12-4 combines with J gene TRBJ1-6; D might be TRBD1 (5 bases). Trimming removed 4 bases from V and 13 bases from J, with 11 bases in between. The CDR3 totals 12 residues. CDR3 amino acids: CASSSLQAPLHF. For the CDR3, the DNA is TGTGCCAGCAGTTCGTTACAGGCCCCCCTCCACTTT.

The chain couples TRBV10-3 to TRBJ2-7; 11 positions match TRBD1. The CDR3 contains 18 residues. CDR1 is ENHRY, CDR2 SYGVKD, per germline. Unmatched junction bases numbered 21, after V lost 10 bases and J lost 4 bases. In DNA, the CDR3 is TGTGCCACCCTGGCCGGGACAGGGGGGAAAATGGAGGCTTACGAGCAGTACTTC. This sequence encodes CATLAGTGGKMEAYEQYF.

The chain employs TRBV7-2 and TRBJ1-4; 7 bases agree with TRBD1. The germline V gene encodes CDR1 SGHTA and CDR2 FQGNSA. This CDR3 is 14 amino acids long. V dropped 5 bases and J dropped 8; count of bases not matched to a gene: 8. This CDR3 is CASSRDRAGEKLFF. The CDR3 DNA is TGTGCCAGCAGCCGCGACAGGGCCGGGGAAAAACTGTTTTTT.

The chain employs TRBV5-1 and TRBJ2-1; 8 bases line up with TRBD1. The CDR3 has 16 amino acids. Looked up from germline, CDR1 is SGHRS and CDR2 is YFSETQ. Trimming at V came to 4 bases and at J to 12 bases, leaving 18 bases not matched to a gene. DNA for the CDR3: TGCGCCAGCAGCCCTGTCCCGGGACAGGAGATTCAACGGCAGTTCTTC. Translated, it gives CASSPVPGQEIQRQFF.

Concerning this clone: At one boundary the junction diverges from the germline segment, which might be a read error. The genes are TRBV7-9 and TRBJ2-7, with 7 bases that match TRBD1. The CDR3 is made up of 13 amino acids. From germline, CDR1 is SEHNR and CDR2 FQNEAQ (reference sequence). The CDR3 DNA follows: TGTGCCAGCAGCCCGGGACAGCCCCGAGACCCCCGCTTC. Protein product: CASSPGQPRDPRF.

This CDR3 is CASSSVGTDVQPQHF. Here the CDR3 DNA reads TGTGCCAGCAGTTCTGTAGGGACAGATGTTCAGCCCCAGCATTTT. The chain recombines TRBV28 with TRBJ1-5; TRBD1 matches 7 bases. CDR1 MDHEN and CDR2 SYDVKM come from the germline V gene. The CDR3 length is 15 residues. J was trimmed by 6 bases and V by 4 bases; bases with no gene match: 9.

V and J are TRBV6-2 or TRBV6-3 and TRBJ2-3, with D possibly being TRBD2 (5 bases). This CDR3 has 14 amino acids. Germline loops: CDR1 MNHEY, CDR2 SVGEGT. Trimming left V 5 bases short and J 2 bases short, with 11 bases between. CDR3 amino acids: CASSPLLVTDTQYF. In nucleotides, the CDR3 is TGTGCCAGCAGTCCACTACTAGTCACAGATACGCAGTATTTT.

The CDR3 loop is CASSQGGGYEQYF. The CDR3 DNA reads as TGTGCCAGCAGCCAAGGCGGGGGCTACGAGCAGTACTTC. The V gene is TRBV14, the J gene TRBJ2-7, with 7 nucleotides matching TRBD2. CDR1 and CDR2 (germline): SGHDN, FVKESK. Unmatched junction bases numbered 0, after V lost 1 base and J lost 3 bases. This CDR3 has 13 residues.